Below are 23 T cell receptor beta chains sequenced from a single sample in a study of TIL therapy for anti-PD-1-resistant metastatic lung cancer. Sequencing used immunoSEQ v3. Generated by immunoSEQ multiplex PCR, the TCRdb table keeps only in-frame clones and is missing some. The sample includes 55,000 to 60,000 clones, more than 60% seen only once; the top ten take about 1.8%. Time point here: pre-treatment sample, taken before nivolumab and TIL therapy. The sample consisted of blood, taken at baseline. These receptor sequences come from a person aged 25-80 years with non-small cell lung cancer.

This clone appeared a single time. The genes are TRBV11-3 and TRBJ1-1; 7 bases align to TRBD1. The CDR3 loop spans 18 amino acids. Germline trimming cut 4 bases from V and 5 bases from J; bases unmatched to any gene: 19. Germline V gene data show CDR1 as SGHNT and CDR2 as YENEEA. As DNA, the CDR3 is TGTGCCAGCAGCTCCACAGGGGTTTGGGGATTCGGCGATACTGAAGCTTTCTTT. It translates to CASSSTGVWGFGDTEAFF.

The chain uses TRBV7-7 and TRBJ2-1, with D hard to call. The CDR3 totals 13 residues. Between the trimmed V and J ends, which lost 1 base and 7 bases, there was a span of 8 bases. CDR1 SSHAT and CDR2 FNYEAQ come from the germline V gene (reference sequence). CDR3: CASSLGPNNEQFF. CDR3 DNA sequence: TGTGCCAGCAGCTTAGGTCCTAATAATGAGCAGTTCTTC. Full variable domain (outside the CDR3, taken from reference TRBV7-7 and TRBJ2-1): GAGVSQSPRYKVTKRGQDVTLRCDPISSHATLYWYQQALGQGPEFLTYFNYEAQPDKSGLPSDRFSAERPEGSISTLTIQRTEQRDSAMYRCASSLGPNNEQFFGPGTRLTVL.

The V and J genes are TRBV7-9 and TRBJ2-1; 8 bases match TRBD2. This CDR3 is built from 14 residues. Losses at the gene ends were 2 bases for V and 6 bases for J; bases not matched to a gene: 3. Germline V gene lookup returns CDR1 SEHNR and CDR2 FQNEAQ (reference sequence). CDR3 residues: CASSLISGINEQFF. DNA of the CDR3: TGTGCCAGCAGCTTAATTAGCGGGATCAATGAGCAGTTCTTC. Supplemented by reference TRBV7-9 and TRBJ2-1, the full variable domain reads DTGVSQNPRHKITKRGQNVTFRCDPISEHNRLYWYRQTLGQGPEFLTYFQNEAQLEKSRLLSDRFSAERPKGSFSTLEIQRTEQGDSAMYLCASSLISGINEQFFGPGTRLTVL.

In DNA, the CDR3 is TGTGCCAGCAGCTTAGGCCCAGGAATGAACACTGAAGCTTTCTTT. It is translated as CASSLGPGMNTEAFF. The chain links TRBV11-2 to TRBJ1-1; D uncertain. The germline gives CDR1 SGHAT, CDR2 FQNNGV. The germline V and J ends were trimmed by 1 base and 0 bases, with 9 bases remaining between them. The CDR3 extends over 15 amino acids.

The J gene is TRBJ2-1, the V gene TRBV11-2, with D perhaps matching TRBD2 (5 bases). This CDR3 comprises 16 residues. Germline V gene sequence: CDR1 SGHAT, CDR2 FQNNGV. Trimming left V 5 bases short and J 4 bases short, with 18 bases between. The CDR3 here is CASSPFGIPRYNEQFF. The CDR3, as DNA: TGTGCCAGCAGCCCCTTCGGGATTCCCAGGTACAATGAGCAGTTCTTC.

The chain employs TRBV4-2 and TRBJ2-3; D possibly corresponds to TRBD2 (5 bases). The V and J ends lost 1 base and 5 bases respectively, with 16 bases between them. Germline assignment: CDR1 LGHNA and CDR2 YNFKEQ. The CDR3 has 16 amino acids. The CDR3 loop reads CASSQVTRDGVDTQYF. CDR3 nucleotide sequence: TGTGCCAGCAGCCAAGTAACTAGAGACGGGGTAGATACGCAGTATTTT.

The chain is built from TRBV6-4 and TRBJ1-5, with D unclear. This CDR3 is 12 amino acids long. The germline gives CDR1 MRHNA, CDR2 SNTAGT. Trimming cost V 7 bases and J 7 bases, with 11 bases left between them. CDR3 sequence (DNA): TGTGCCAGCAATAGAAGCGTCCAGCCCCAGCATTTT. Protein product: CASNRSVQPQHF.

The V and J genes are TRBV28 and TRBJ2-7; a weak D match, TRBD1 (6 bases). Deletions cut 6 bases from V and 3 bases from J, with 18 bases between. Germline V gives CDR1 MDHEN, CDR2 SYDVKM. This CDR3 spans 15 amino acids. The CDR3 is CASRTIPGHLYEQYF. The CDR3 DNA is TGTGCCAGCAGAACTATTCCGGGACACCTCTACGAGCAGTACTTC. Full variable domain (missing parts from reference TRBV28 and TRBJ2-7): DVKVTQSSRYLVKRTGEKVFLECVQDMDHENMFWYRQDPGLGLRLIYFSYDVKMKEKGDIPEGYSVSREKKERFSLILESASTNQTSMYLCASRTIPGHLYEQYFGPGTRLTVT.

This chain joins TRBV15 and TRBJ2-7, with 7 bases fitting TRBD2. Germline-derived CDR1 and CDR2 are LNHNV and YYDKDF (reference sequence). V shed 0 bases, J shed 1 base, and the junction held 3 bases outside the gene matches. CDR3 length: 15 amino acids. CDR3 bases: TGTGCCACCAGCAGAGAGGGAGGGAATTCCTACGAGCAGTACTTC. It codes for CATSREGGNSYEQYF.

The gene calls are TRBV5-4 and TRBJ1-4; 7 positions agree with TRBD1. V lost 6 bases, J lost 5 bases, and 7 bases stayed unmatched. The CDR3 extends over 14 amino acids. Looked up from germline, CDR1 is SGHNT and CDR2 is YYREEE (reference sequence). The CDR3 region is CASNQTGLNEKLFF. Here the CDR3 DNA reads TGTGCCAGCAACCAGACAGGGTTGAATGAAAAACTGTTTTTT.

This chain connects TRBV6-1 to TRBJ2-2, with 10 bases matching TRBD2. Germline V gene sequence: CDR1 MNHNS, CDR2 SASEGT. V shed 0 bases, J shed 6 bases, and the junction held 1 base outside the gene matches. The CDR3 is made up of 15 amino acids. CDR3 in amino acids: CASSEALAGAGELFF. The DNA of the CDR3 is TGTGCCAGCAGTGAAGCGCTAGCGGGAGCCGGGGAGCTGTTTTTT.

The rearrangement links TRBV7-2 to TRBJ2-1; 7 bases are a match to TRBD2. Germline V CDR1 and CDR2: SGHTA, FQGNSA. V trimming: 0 bases; J trimming: 3 bases; junction bases outside the gene matches: 5. CDR3 size: 16 residues. This CDR3 is CASSLALAVNYNEQFF. DNA of the CDR3: TGTGCCAGCAGCTTAGCTCTAGCGGTGAACTACAATGAGCAGTTCTTC.

The rearrangement uses TRBV4-3 and TRBJ2-1; 10 nucleotides align to TRBD2. Germline assignment: CDR1 LGHNA and CDR2 YSLEER. V was clipped by 4 bases and J by 0 bases; unmatched bases: 6. This CDR3 is 17 amino acids long. CDR3 loop: CASSRQTSGYSYNEQFF. CDR3 sequence (DNA): TGCGCCAGCAGCCGCCAGACTAGCGGGTACTCCTACAATGAGCAGTTCTTC.

V is TRBV7-2 and J is TRBJ2-3, with D maybe TRBD1 (6 bases). Per the germline V gene, CDR1 is SGHTA and CDR2 is FQGNSA. The V end lost 4 bases, the J end lost 5 bases, and 13 bases lay between the germline ends. The CDR3 extends over 14 amino acids. The CDR3 DNA follows: TGTGCCAGCAGCTCCAGGGGCTACCTAGATACGCAGTATTTT. Translating it yields CASSSRGYLDTQYF.

This clone was seen a handful of times. The V and J genes are TRBV5-1 and TRBJ2-7; D could derive from TRBD1 or TRBD2 (5 bases each). Germline V gives CDR1 SGHRS, CDR2 YFSETQ. V was cut by 4 bases and J by 5 bases, with 10 bases left in between. This CDR3 spans 12 amino acids. The CDR3 here is CASSHRGDEQYF. CDR3 DNA: TGCGCCAGCAGCCACCGAGGGGACGAGCAGTACTTC.

This chain links TRBV19 with TRBJ2-7, with 9 bases lining up with TRBD1. From germline, CDR1 is LNHDA and CDR2 SQIVND (reference sequence). This CDR3 region has 15 residues. Trimming cost V 5 bases and J 3 bases; bases outside gene matches: 8. The CDR3 region is CASSPGTGPGYEQYF. The CDR3 nucleotides read TGTGCCAGTAGTCCCGGGACAGGGCCGGGCTACGAGCAGTACTTC.

This sequence joins TRBV29-1 and TRBJ1-2; 10 bases line up with TRBD1. The CDR3 sequence is 14 residues long. V dropped 2 bases and J dropped 4; count of bases not matched to a gene: 4. Germline lookup yields CDR1 SQVTM and CDR2 ANQGSEA. CDR3 loop: CSVERQGAGYGYTF. CDR3 in DNA: TGCAGCGTTGAACGACAGGGGGCGGGCTATGGCTACACCTTC.

The genes are TRBV2 and TRBJ2-2, with TRBD2 identical over 10 bases. Germline CDR1 and CDR2: SNHLY and FYNNEI. The ends lost 7 bases at V and 6 bases at J; junction bases unmatched: 17. This CDR3 region has 18 residues. The CDR3 reads CASTTQGSGGALSGELFF. DNA of the CDR3: TGTGCCAGCACCACCCAGGGAAGCGGGGGGGCGCTCTCCGGGGAGCTGTTTTTT.

The gene calls are TRBV16 and TRBJ1-4; 10 bases match TRBD1. The CDR3 consists of 13 residues. V shed 4 bases, J shed 11 bases, and the junction held 4 bases outside the gene matches. Germline lookup yields CDR1 KGHSY and CDR2 FQNENV. Here the CDR3 DNA reads TGTGCCAGCAGCCCCGGGACAGGGGAGAAACTGTTTTTT. Residues: CASSPGTGEKLFF.

This chain connects TRBV6-5 to TRBJ1-1; D remains ambiguous. V lost 6 bases, J lost 5 bases, and 13 bases lay in between. The CDR3 is 13 amino acids. The germline CDR1 and CDR2 sequences are MNHEY and SVGAGI. CDR3 coding DNA: TGTGCCAGCAGAAGGTCCTATAATACTGAAGCTTTCTTT. Its translation: CASRRSYNTEAFF.

The genes are TRBV7-9 and TRBJ1-3; 9 nucleotides align to TRBD1. The CDR3 contains 15 residues. Trimming took 6 bases from V and 3 from J; bases not matched to a gene: 6. Germline V lookup: CDR1 SEHNR, CDR2 FQNEAQ (reference sequence). The CDR3 loop is CASSPDRGFGNTIYF. The CDR3 nucleotides read TGTGCCAGCAGTCCGGACAGGGGATTTGGAAACACCATATATTTT.

V is TRBV29-1 and J is TRBJ2-7; TRBD1 aligns across 9 bases. CDR1 SQVTM and CDR2 ANQGSEA come from the germline V gene. The CDR3 covers 16 residues. After removal of 6 bases from V and 5 bases from J, the junction contained 17 bases not matched to a gene. CDR3 sequence: CSVVSVSGTGRNEQYF. The CDR3 DNA follows: TGCAGCGTAGTAAGTGTTTCCGGGACAGGGAGGAACGAGCAGTACTTC.

The rearrangement uses TRBV15 and TRBJ1-5, with 11 positions matching TRBD1. The germline CDR1 and CDR2 sequences are LNHNV and YYDKDF (reference sequence). J lost 5 bases, V lost 7 bases, and 4 bases had no gene match. The CDR3 is made up of 14 amino acids. Written as DNA, the CDR3 is TGTGCCACCAACTGGGACAGGGGGGATCAGCCCCAGCATTTT. This translates into CATNWDRGDQPQHF.